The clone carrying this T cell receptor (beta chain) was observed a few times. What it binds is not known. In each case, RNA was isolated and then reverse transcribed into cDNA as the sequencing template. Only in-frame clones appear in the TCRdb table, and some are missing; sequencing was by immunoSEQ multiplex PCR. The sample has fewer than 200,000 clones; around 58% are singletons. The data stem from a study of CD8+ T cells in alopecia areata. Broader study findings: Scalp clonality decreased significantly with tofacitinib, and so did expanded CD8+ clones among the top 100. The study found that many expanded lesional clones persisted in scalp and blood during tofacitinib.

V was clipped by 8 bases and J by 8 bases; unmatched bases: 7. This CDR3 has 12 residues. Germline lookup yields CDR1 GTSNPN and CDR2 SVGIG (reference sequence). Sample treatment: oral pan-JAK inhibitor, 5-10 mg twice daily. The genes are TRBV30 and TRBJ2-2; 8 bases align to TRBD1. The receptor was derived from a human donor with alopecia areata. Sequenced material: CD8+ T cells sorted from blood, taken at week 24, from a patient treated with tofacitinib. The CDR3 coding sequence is TGTGCCGGTGACAGGGGAGGTGGGGAGCTGTTTTTT. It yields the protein CAGDRGGGELFF. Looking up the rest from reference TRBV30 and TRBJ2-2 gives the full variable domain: SQTIHQWPATLVQPVGSPLSLECTVEGTSNPNLYWYRQAAGRGLQLLFYSVGIGQISSEVPQNLSASRPQDRQFILSSKKLLLSDSGFYLCAGDRGGGELFFGEGSRLTVL.